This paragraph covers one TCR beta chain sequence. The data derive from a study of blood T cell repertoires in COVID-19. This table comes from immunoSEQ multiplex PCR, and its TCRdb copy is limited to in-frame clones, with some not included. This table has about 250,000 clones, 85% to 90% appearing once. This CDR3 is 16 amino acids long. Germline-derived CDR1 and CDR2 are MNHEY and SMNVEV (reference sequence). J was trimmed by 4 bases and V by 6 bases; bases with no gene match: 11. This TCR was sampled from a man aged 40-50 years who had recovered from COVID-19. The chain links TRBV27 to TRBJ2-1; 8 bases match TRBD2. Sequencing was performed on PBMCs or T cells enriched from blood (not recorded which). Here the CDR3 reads CASRNGGGETYNEQFF. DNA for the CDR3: TGTGCCAGCAGGAACGGGGGGGGAGAAACTTACAATGAGCAGTTCTTC.